A selection of T cell receptor beta chains follows, all from one sample in a study of radiation and T cells in renal cell carcinoma. TCRdb's table, derived via immunoSEQ multiplex PCR, lists solely in-frame clones and lacks some. Of tens of thousands of clones in the sample, roughly four fifths are singletons; the top ten hold around 5.8%. This material consisted of blood, taken from a patient whose treatment included radiotherapy and nephrectomy. Receptor source: a man between 60 and 70 years old with renal cell carcinoma. Each CDR3 is given with its conserved first and last residue. D genes are given only for firm matches. Clone sizes are given selectively: once, few, many, or a class where the clone is expanded.

abundance: NA; j_gene: TRBJ2-1; v_gene: TRBV18; d_gene: NA; CDR3nt: TGTGCCAGCTCACCGGCGGCTATAGCGTCCGATGAGCAGTTCTTC; CDR3aa: CASSPAAIASDEQFF
abundance: NA; j_gene: TRBJ1-1; v_gene: TRBV9; d_gene: TRBD1; CDR3nt: TGTGCCAGCAGCGTGAGAGGGGGACAGGGAGTGGCAGCTTTCTTT; CDR3aa: CASSVRGGQGVAAFF
abundance: NA; j_gene: TRBJ2-3; v_gene: TRBV20-1; d_gene: NA; CDR3nt: TGCAGTGCTAGCGTAGATACGCAGTATTTT; CDR3aa: CSASVDTQYF
abundance: NA; j_gene: TRBJ2-5; v_gene: TRBV27; d_gene: TRBD2; CDR3nt: TGTGCCAGCAGTTTAGGCGGGAGGCCACCAGAGACCCAGTACTTC; CDR3aa: CASSLGGRPPETQYF
abundance: NA; j_gene: TRBJ2-3; v_gene: TRBV18; d_gene: NA; CDR3nt: TGTGCCAGCTCACCGCACAGGGATACGCAGTATTTT; CDR3aa: CASSPHRDTQYF
abundance: NA; j_gene: TRBJ1-1; v_gene: TRBV27; d_gene: NA; CDR3nt: TGTGCCAGCAGTTTGTCCGCAGGGAACACTGAAGCTTTCTTT; CDR3aa: CASSLSAGNTEAFF
abundance: NA; j_gene: TRBJ1-4; v_gene: TRBV18; d_gene: NA; CDR3nt: TGTGCCAGCTCACCACGGGGTGATGATGAAAAACTGTTTTTT; CDR3aa: CASSPRGDDEKLFF
abundance: NA; j_gene: TRBJ2-3; v_gene: TRBV10-1; d_gene: TRBD2; CDR3nt: TGCGCCAGCAGTGGAGGTAGCGGGAGAAGTGGGAGGACAGATACGCAGTATTTT; CDR3aa: CASSGGSGRSGRTDTQYF
abundance: NA; j_gene: TRBJ2-7; v_gene: TRBV10-2; d_gene: NA; CDR3nt: TGCGCCAGCAGGGGAGGCGGGTCACAGGGATCCTCCTACGAGCAGTACTTC; CDR3aa: CASRGGGSQGSSYEQYF
abundance: NA; j_gene: TRBJ2-3; v_gene: TRBV15; d_gene: NA; CDR3nt: TGTGCCACCAGCAGAGGGATGACAGATACGCAGTATTTT; CDR3aa: CATSRGMTDTQYF
abundance: NA; j_gene: TRBJ1-1; v_gene: TRBV19; d_gene: NA; CDR3nt: TGTGCCAGTCTCAGGGGAACTGAAGCTTTCTTT; CDR3aa: CASLRGTEAFF
abundance: few; j_gene: TRBJ2-1; v_gene: TRBV4-2; d_gene: TRBD2; CDR3nt: TGTGCCAGCAGCCAAGGGGGACTAGCAATGAGCAATGAGCAGTTCTTC; CDR3aa: CASSQGGLAMSNEQFF
abundance: NA; j_gene: TRBJ2-4; v_gene: TRBV11-3; d_gene: NA; CDR3nt: TGTGCCAGCAGCCCCTCAGGAGGGGACATTCAGTACTTC; CDR3aa: CASSPSGGDIQYF
abundance: NA; j_gene: TRBJ2-5; v_gene: TRBV12-5; d_gene: TRBD1; CDR3nt: TGTGCTAGTGGTCCCCCAGGGGGTTGGACCCAGTACTTC; CDR3aa: CASGPPGGWTQYF
abundance: NA; j_gene: TRBJ1-2; v_gene: TRBV6-6; d_gene: NA; CDR3nt: TGTGCCAGCAGTTACGTTCCAGGGCCTTATGGCTACACCTTC; CDR3aa: CASSYVPGPYGYTF
abundance: NA; j_gene: TRBJ1-1; v_gene: TRBV12-5; d_gene: NA; CDR3nt: TGTGCTAGTGGTTTGGGCGTTACAGGTTTTGGAGAAACTGAAGCTTTCTTT; CDR3aa: CASGLGVTGFGETEAFF
abundance: NA; j_gene: TRBJ2-7; v_gene: TRBV21-1; d_gene: NA; CDR3nt: TGTGCCAGCAGCCCCCGGCGCGGTTACGAGCAGTACTTC; CDR3aa: CASSPRRGYEQYF
abundance: NA; j_gene: TRBJ2-7; v_gene: TRBV25-1; d_gene: NA; CDR3nt: TGTGCCAGCAGTGCTCTTTCAAGGGCCCTAGACGAGCAGTACTTC; CDR3aa: CASSALSRALDEQYF
abundance: few; j_gene: TRBJ1-5; v_gene: TRBV19; d_gene: TRBD1; CDR3nt: TGTGCCAGTAGTATACCGCAGGGGGCGGGCAATCAGCCCCAGCATTTT; CDR3aa: CASSIPQGAGNQPQHF
abundance: NA; j_gene: TRBJ2-2; v_gene: TRBV13; d_gene: TRBD2; CDR3nt: TGTGCCAGCAGCTTAGGGGCGGGAGTAGGGGAGCTGTTTTTT; CDR3aa: CASSLGAGVGELFF
abundance: NA; j_gene: TRBJ2-7; v_gene: TRBV6-1; d_gene: NA; CDR3nt: TGTGCCAGCAGTGAAACCCGGTACGGGCAGTACTTC; CDR3aa: CASSETRYGQYF
abundance: NA; j_gene: TRBJ1-4; v_gene: TRBV5-1; d_gene: NA; CDR3nt: TGCGCCAGCAGCCCAGCCTTGGGGGTCTCAACTAATGAAAAACTGTTTTTT; CDR3aa: CASSPALGVSTNEKLFF
abundance: NA; j_gene: TRBJ2-7; v_gene: TRBV5-1; d_gene: NA; CDR3nt: TGCGCCAGCAGCACCGGGACCGCCTACGAGCAGTACTTC; CDR3aa: CASSTGTAYEQYF
abundance: NA; j_gene: TRBJ1-4; v_gene: TRBV4-2; d_gene: NA; CDR3nt: TGTGCCAGCAGCCAAGCCGACAGACAAATTAATGAAAAACTGTTTTTT; CDR3aa: CASSQADRQINEKLFF
abundance: NA; j_gene: TRBJ2-1; v_gene: TRBV5-6; d_gene: TRBD1; CDR3nt: TGTGCCAGCAGCGCGGGACAGGGTGGCAATGAGCAGTTCTTC; CDR3aa: CASSAGQGGNEQFF
abundance: once; j_gene: TRBJ2-7; v_gene: TRBV7-2; d_gene: NA; CDR3nt: TGTGCCAGCAGCTTAGTAGGGCTAGAGGACTACGAGCAGTACTTC; CDR3aa: CASSLVGLEDYEQYF
abundance: NA; j_gene: TRBJ1-5; v_gene: TRBV27; d_gene: TRBD1; CDR3nt: TGTGCCAGCAGCCCCGGGACAGGTCAAATCCCGGGTCAGCCCCAGCATTTT; CDR3aa: CASSPGTGQIPGQPQHF
abundance: NA; j_gene: TRBJ1-2; v_gene: TRBV21-1; d_gene: NA; CDR3nt: TGTGCCAGCAGCAAAGGCGGGACAGGGTCTTTCGTGGGCTATGGCTACACCTTC; CDR3aa: CASSKGGTGSFVGYGYTF
abundance: NA; j_gene: TRBJ2-7; v_gene: TRBV4-2; d_gene: TRBD2; CDR3nt: TGTGCCAGCAGGGAAACGGGAGGTTCGAGCGAGCAGTACTTC; CDR3aa: CASRETGGSSEQYF
abundance: NA; j_gene: TRBJ1-4; v_gene: TRBV10-1; d_gene: NA; CDR3nt: TGCGCCAGCAGGGGTGTCCCACGGAGTAATGAAAAACTGTTTTTT; CDR3aa: CASRGVPRSNEKLFF
abundance: NA; j_gene: TRBJ2-5; v_gene: TRBV21-1; d_gene: NA; CDR3nt: TGTGCCAGCAGCAAATCGGGACTAGCGGGAGATTTAGAGACCCAGTACTTC; CDR3aa: CASSKSGLAGDLETQYF
abundance: once; j_gene: TRBJ2-1; v_gene: TRBV29-1; d_gene: NA; CDR3nt: TGCAGCGTCCAACCGGACACCTACAATGAGCAGTTCTTC; CDR3aa: CSVQPDTYNEQFF
abundance: NA; j_gene: TRBJ2-3; v_gene: TRBV7-3; d_gene: NA; CDR3nt: TGTGCCAGCAGCTTAGTAGGCGGGCAGGGCACAGATACGCAGTATTTT; CDR3aa: CASSLVGGQGTDTQYF
abundance: NA; j_gene: TRBJ2-1; v_gene: TRBV25-1; d_gene: TRBD2; CDR3nt: TGTGCCAGCAGCGAACGACTAGCGGGAGTCAATGAGCAGTTCTTC; CDR3aa: CASSERLAGVNEQFF
abundance: NA; j_gene: TRBJ2-3; v_gene: TRBV29-1; d_gene: NA; CDR3nt: TGCAGCGTTGCAGGCAGGGTGGGGACAGATACGCAGTATTTT; CDR3aa: CSVAGRVGTDTQYF
abundance: NA; j_gene: TRBJ2-2; v_gene: TRBV9; d_gene: NA; CDR3nt: TGTGCCAGCAGCCCCCAGGTCTCGAACACCGGGGAGCTGTTTTTT; CDR3aa: CASSPQVSNTGELFF
abundance: NA; j_gene: TRBJ2-7; v_gene: TRBV28; d_gene: TRBD2; CDR3nt: TGTGCCAGCAGTCCGCCGGGACTAGATTACGAGCAGTACTTC; CDR3aa: CASSPPGLDYEQYF
abundance: many; j_gene: TRBJ2-7; v_gene: TRBV19; d_gene: TRBD1; CDR3nt: TGTGCCAGTAGTCCCACTACAGGGGGCGTCAAGTACGAGCAGTACTTC; CDR3aa: CASSPTTGGVKYEQYF
abundance: NA; j_gene: TRBJ2-3; v_gene: TRBV2; d_gene: NA; CDR3nt: TGTGCCAGCACGGATGTTGGGCTAAGCACAGATACGCAGTATTTT; CDR3aa: CASTDVGLSTDTQYF
abundance: NA; j_gene: TRBJ2-5; v_gene: TRBV5-1; d_gene: TRBD2; CDR3nt: TGCGCCAGCAGCTTATGGACTAGCGGGAGAGAGACCCAGTACTTC; CDR3aa: CASSLWTSGRETQYF
abundance: NA; j_gene: TRBJ2-1; v_gene: TRBV25-1; d_gene: TRBD1; CDR3nt: TGTGCCAGCAGTGGTTCGGGACAGGGTCGCAATGAGCAGTTCTTC; CDR3aa: CASSGSGQGRNEQFF
abundance: NA; j_gene: TRBJ2-3; v_gene: TRBV14; d_gene: NA; CDR3nt: TGTGCCAGCAGCCAAAGGGGAGCTATCACAGATACGCAGTATTTT; CDR3aa: CASSQRGAITDTQYF
abundance: once; j_gene: TRBJ2-1; v_gene: TRBV5-1; d_gene: TRBD2; CDR3nt: TGCACCAGCAGCCCTCGTGGAGGGTGGACTAGCGGCTCCTACAATGAGCAGTTCTTC; CDR3aa: CTSSPRGGWTSGSYNEQFF
abundance: NA; j_gene: TRBJ1-1; v_gene: TRBV6-5; d_gene: NA; CDR3nt: TGTGCCAGCAGCACATCCCGGCTAGGAACATCTGAAGCTTTCTTT; CDR3aa: CASSTSRLGTSEAFF
abundance: NA; j_gene: TRBJ2-2; v_gene: TRBV6-1; d_gene: NA; CDR3nt: TGTGCCAGCAGTGAAGCGCTTCCAGGGAACACCGGGGAGCTGTTTTTT; CDR3aa: CASSEALPGNTGELFF
abundance: NA; j_gene: TRBJ2-2; v_gene: TRBV7-2; d_gene: NA; CDR3nt: TGTGCCAGCAGCCCGAGCCCCCGGGTGTCGACCGGGGAGCTGTTTTTT; CDR3aa: CASSPSPRVSTGELFF
abundance: NA; j_gene: TRBJ1-2; v_gene: TRBV18; d_gene: NA; CDR3nt: TGTGCCAGCTCACTCGGGACGGACTATGGCTACACCTTC; CDR3aa: CASSLGTDYGYTF
abundance: NA; j_gene: TRBJ2-5; v_gene: TRBV9; d_gene: TRBD2; CDR3nt: TGTGCCAGCAGCCTTAGCGGGACGGGCAAAGAGACCCAGTACTTC; CDR3aa: CASSLSGTGKETQYF
abundance: few; j_gene: TRBJ2-5; v_gene: TRBV11-3; d_gene: TRBD2; CDR3nt: TGTGCCAGCAGCACAGGACTAGCGGGAGAGACCCAGTACTTC; CDR3aa: CASSTGLAGETQYF
abundance: NA; j_gene: TRBJ2-3; v_gene: TRBV6-5; d_gene: NA; CDR3nt: TGTGCCAGCAGTTACGTTAACACAGATACGCAGTATTTT; CDR3aa: CASSYVNTDTQYF
abundance: NA; j_gene: TRBJ1-1; v_gene: TRBV29-1; d_gene: TRBD1; CDR3nt: TGCAGCGTTGAGACAGGGACCACTGAAGCTTTCTTT; CDR3aa: CSVETGTTEAFF
abundance: NA; j_gene: TRBJ2-1; v_gene: TRBV7-2; d_gene: NA; CDR3nt: TGTGCCAGCAGCCTCGACAGCGATTTTATCAATGAGCAGTTCTTC; CDR3aa: CASSLDSDFINEQFF
abundance: NA; j_gene: TRBJ2-6; v_gene: TRBV29-1; d_gene: NA; CDR3nt: TGCAGCGTTGAAAGGGAGTCTGGGGCCAACGTCCTGACTTTC; CDR3aa: CSVERESGANVLTF
abundance: NA; j_gene: TRBJ2-5; v_gene: TRBV7-2; d_gene: NA; CDR3nt: TGTGCCAGCAGCTCTGGATGGGGGAGTGGCCAGTACTTC; CDR3aa: CASSSGWGSGQYF
abundance: NA; j_gene: TRBJ2-3; v_gene: TRBV6-5; d_gene: TRBD1; CDR3nt: TGTGCCAGCAGTTACGCCGACAGGGTGATAGATACGCAGTATTTT; CDR3aa: CASSYADRVIDTQYF
abundance: NA; j_gene: TRBJ1-5; v_gene: TRBV10-3; d_gene: NA; CDR3nt: TGTGCCATCAGTGACACAAATCAGCCCCAGCATTTT; CDR3aa: CAISDTNQPQHF
abundance: NA; j_gene: TRBJ2-1; v_gene: TRBV5-1; d_gene: TRBD2; CDR3nt: TGCGCCAGCAGCTTATTGACTAGCGGATCCTACAATGAGCAGTTCTTC; CDR3aa: CASSLLTSGSYNEQFF